Following are 7 T cell receptor beta chains from one sample sequenced in a study of blood T cell repertoires in COVID-19. Only in-frame clones appear in the TCRdb table, and some are missing; sequencing was by immunoSEQ multiplex PCR. The sample lists 320,000 or so clones, 85% seen once, with 1.5% to 2% in the top ten. The material sequenced was PBMCs or T cells enriched from blood (not recorded which). The receptor set was obtained from a woman in her twenties or thirties who had been exposed to COVID-19.

Concerning this clone: Mismatch with germline at one junction end may stem from a read error. The CDR3 nucleotides are TGTGCCTGGAGTGCGTCAGGGGGCCCGGGCTTC. Translation gives CAWSASGGPGF. The rearrangement uses TRBV30 and TRBJ1-2, with 8 bases aligning to TRBD1. Germline V CDR1 and CDR2: GTSNPN, SVGIG (reference sequence). The CDR3 is made up of 11 amino acids.

The rearrangement links TRBV4-2 to TRBJ2-3, with D tentatively TRBD2 (6 bases). The CDR3 has 16 residues. From germline, CDR1 is LGHNA and CDR2 YNFKEQ. V was pared by 4 bases and J by 2 bases, with 16 bases between. Here the CDR3 reads CASSRPGGSPTDTQYF. CDR3 sequence (DNA): TGTGCCAGCAGCCGTCCCGGAGGGTCTCCCACAGATACGCAGTATTTT.

This clone was seen more than once but under ten times. The chain links TRBV7-8 to TRBJ2-5, with TRBD2 matching 9 bases. With 8 bases clipped from V and 2 bases from J, the junction kept 15 bases outside the gene matches. The germline CDR1 and CDR2 sequences are SGHVS and FQNEAQ. The CDR3 extends over 17 amino acids. This chain's CDR3 is CASQRRGGLTVQETQYF. CDR3 DNA sequence: TGTGCCAGCCAGAGGCGGGGGGGGTTAACTGTTCAAGAGACCCAGTACTTC.

V is TRBV2 and J is TRBJ2-7; 13 bases align to TRBD2. J lost 4 bases, V lost 4 bases, and 7 bases had no gene match. CDR1 SNHLY and CDR2 FYNNEI come from the germline V gene. This CDR3 is 16 amino acids long. CDR3 amino acids: CASSAGTSGVLYEQYF. Written as DNA, the CDR3 is TGTGCCAGCAGTGCCGGGACTAGCGGGGTCCTGTACGAGCAGTACTTC.

The V call is TRBV11-3, the J call TRBJ2-1, with 10 bases aligning to TRBD2. The CDR3 length is 18 residues. From germline, CDR1 is SGHNT and CDR2 YENEEA. V shed 0 bases and J 4 bases; nucleotides not matched to a gene: 9. The CDR3 DNA is TGTGCCAGCAGCTTAGAAAGGCTAGCGGGAGTCCGGTACAATGAGCAGTTCTTC. As protein: CASSLERLAGVRYNEQFF.

The chain links TRBV19 to TRBJ1-1; TRBD1 is a possible D gene (6 bases). This CDR3 comprises 15 residues. V was shortened by 5 bases and J by 4 bases, with 17 bases between the two germline ends. From germline, CDR1 is LNHDA and CDR2 SQIVND (reference sequence). The CDR3: CASSSRTGKGTEAFF. The CDR3 DNA reads as TGTGCCAGTAGTTCGAGAACAGGGAAGGGCACTGAAGCTTTCTTT.

The chain couples TRBV30 to TRBJ1-5, with 8 bases matching TRBD1. V shed 5 bases, J shed 5 bases, and the junction held 11 bases outside the gene matches. This CDR3 region has 15 residues. The germline V gene encodes CDR1 GTSNPN and CDR2 SVGIG (reference sequence). CDR3 nucleotides: TGTGCCTGGGCACGACAGGGGTCGGTCGATCAGCCCCAGCATTTT. Encoded protein: CAWARQGSVDQPQHF.